The entry below describes one T cell receptor beta chain. Its cognate antigen has yet to be identified. No much larger clonotype is one base removed from it; base qualities were not supplied. To purify naive CD4+ T cells, the Miltenyi Naive CD4+ T Cell Isolation kit was used, and CD25 microbeads served to deplete Tregs. Tregs, naive and memory CD4+ T cells from tumor, blood and ipsilateral draining lymph nodes of 5 or 6 breast cancer patients underwent full-length TCR alpha and beta sequencing. Tumor tissue and lymph nodes from ipsilateral axillary dissection were perfused with PBS, minced and digested with collagenase I and hyaluronidase. Ficoll density gradient centrifugation was used to isolate mononuclear cells from lymph nodes or from 50 ml of peripheral blood. FACS confirmed that the sorted cell populations were more than 90% pure. Full-length TCR variable regions were amplified by 5' RACE PCR with constant-region reverse primers, followed by semi-nested PCR with Nested Universal Primer A. Using the ReliaPrep RNA Cell Miniprep System, total RNA was extracted, and the SMARTer RACE 5'/3' Kit was then used to reverse transcribe the RNA into 5'RACE-ready cDNA. Multiplex adaptors were used to barcode the full-length TCR alpha and beta libraries, which were then sequenced on an Illumina MiSeq. Per the source publication's procedure: For each of nine subset-tissue groups, sequencing data from the five patients were combined, and the groups were compared by unsupervised clustering of TCR gene usage. The Morisita-Horn index was used to calculate repertoire similarity, with shared sequences weighted according to their contribution to each repertoire. Clones were called with MiXCR by TCRdb after fastp trimmed the public reads at Q25, and only in-frame beta chains were retained. Under each unique CDR3 protein, matching rows form one entry showing the most common genes and DNA. TCRdb, rather than the study authors, made the V and J calls. For this sample the table gives under 35,000 distinct CDR3 sequences, of which about 26% were detected only once. The ten top clones hold about 3.9% of the sample.

Inclusive of the bounding cysteine and phenylalanine, the CDR3 is 13 residues long. Only the CDR3 region is kept as DNA, spanning 39 bases read in frame from base 1. CDR1 MNHNS and CDR2 SASEGT are derived from the germline V gene. The junction shows trimming of 7 bases on V and 2 bases on J, and the gene matches do not reach 4 bases of it. This sample stems from a study (dated by TCRdb to between 2014 and 2017). The study in broad terms: The study tested whether tumor-infiltrating Tregs in breast cancer are recruited from blood Tregs or converted in situ from other CD4+ T cell subsets.

Study-level results and caveats: The larger-cohort validation was restricted to a single TCR beta V-J rearrangement rather than whole repertoires. Tumor-infiltrating Treg TCR alpha and beta sequences overlapped most with tumor naive CD4+ T cells, then with blood naive CD4+ T cells. Tumor memory CD4+ T cell TCR gene usage clustered with blood and lymph node memory CD4+ cells and lymph node naive CD4+ cells.

This receptor was taken from a female donor with breast cancer. The chain employs TRBV6-1 and TRBJ1-2; 7 bases in between match TRBD1. Input material: naive CD4+ T cells sorted from a lymph node. The sample's cell subset or site label, decoded: naive CD4+ T cells, CD4+CD45RA+CD25-. The DNA sequence follows: TGTGCCAGCAATAGGGGACAGAACTATGGCTACACCTTC. Its protein product is CASNRGQNYGYTF.